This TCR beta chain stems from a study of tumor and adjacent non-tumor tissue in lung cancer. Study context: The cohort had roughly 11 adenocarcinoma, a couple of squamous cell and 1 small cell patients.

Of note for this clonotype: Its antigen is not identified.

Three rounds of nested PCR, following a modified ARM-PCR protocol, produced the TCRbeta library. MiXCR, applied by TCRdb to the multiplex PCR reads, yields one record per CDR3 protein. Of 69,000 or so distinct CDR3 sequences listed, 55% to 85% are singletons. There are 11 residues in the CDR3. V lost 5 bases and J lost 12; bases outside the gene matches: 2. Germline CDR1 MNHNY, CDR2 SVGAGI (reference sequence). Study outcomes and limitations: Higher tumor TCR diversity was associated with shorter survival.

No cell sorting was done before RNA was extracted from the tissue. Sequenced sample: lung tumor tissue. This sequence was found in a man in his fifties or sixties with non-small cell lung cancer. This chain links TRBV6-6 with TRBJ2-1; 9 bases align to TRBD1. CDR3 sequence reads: CASSPDRGQFF. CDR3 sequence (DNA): TGTGCCAGCAGTCCGGACAGGGGGCAGTTCTTC.